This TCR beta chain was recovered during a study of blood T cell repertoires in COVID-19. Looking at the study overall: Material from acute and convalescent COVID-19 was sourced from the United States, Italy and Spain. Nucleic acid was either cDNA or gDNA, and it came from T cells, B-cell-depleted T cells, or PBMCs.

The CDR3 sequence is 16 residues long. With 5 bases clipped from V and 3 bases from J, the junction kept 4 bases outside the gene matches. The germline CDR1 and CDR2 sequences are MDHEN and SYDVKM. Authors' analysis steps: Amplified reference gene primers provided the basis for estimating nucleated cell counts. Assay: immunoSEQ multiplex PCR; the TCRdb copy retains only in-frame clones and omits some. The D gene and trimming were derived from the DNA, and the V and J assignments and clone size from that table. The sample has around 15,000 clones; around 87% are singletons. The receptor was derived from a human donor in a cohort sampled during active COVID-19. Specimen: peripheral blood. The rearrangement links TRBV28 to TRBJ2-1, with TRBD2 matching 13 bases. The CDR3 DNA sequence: TGTGCCAGCAGTCAGACTAGCGGGGGGCGCTACAATGAGCAGTTCTTC. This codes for CASSQTSGGRYNEQFF.